A single sample gave rise to the 32 T cell receptor beta chains below, sequenced in a study of shared clonotypes between healthy human individuals. Assay: immunoSEQ multiplex PCR; the TCRdb copy retains only in-frame clones and omits some. The table shows 2 million to 2.5 million clones, with less than 95% occurring only once. Sequenced material: naive CD4+ T cells from PBMCs. Stated subset: CD45RA+ positively selected. The receptors were sampled from a man aged 18 to 29 in good health. Some clones in this sample may be carry-over from other donors' samples.

This chain connects TRBV6-6 to TRBJ2-5; TRBD1 is a possible D gene (6 bases). V gave up 7 bases and J gave up 4 bases, with 19 bases separating them. In germline, CDR1 is MNHNY, CDR2 SVGAGI (reference sequence). The CDR3 has 15 residues. The CDR3 sequence is CASTHLGARGETQYF. The CDR3 region has the DNA TGTGCCAGCACCCATCTGGGGGCTCGAGGAGAGACCCAGTACTTC.

The V and J genes are TRBV5-4 and TRBJ2-1, with TRBD2 matching over 8 bases. The CDR3 runs to 14 residues. CDR1 is SGHNT and CDR2 is YYREEE in the germline V gene (reference sequence). V shed 4 bases, J shed 5 bases, and the junction held 5 bases outside the gene matches. CDR3 sequence reads: CASSPGGVHNEQFF. CDR3 bases: TGTGCCAGCAGCCCGGGAGGGGTCCACAATGAGCAGTTCTTC.

This sequence joins TRBV5-1 and TRBJ1-4, with D hard to call. Trimming took 3 bases from V and 8 from J, leaving 14 bases between them. Germline V gene lookup returns CDR1 SGHRS and CDR2 YFSETQ. This CDR3 has 14 amino acids. DNA of the CDR3: TGCGCCAGCAGCTCTGGAAAGGCTGGAGAAAAACTGTTTTTT. Translated, it gives CASSSGKAGEKLFF.

This chain uses TRBV5-5 with TRBJ2-6; tentative D call: TRBD2 (6 bases). The CDR3 has 15 residues. Trimming removed 1 base from V and 7 bases from J, with 12 bases in between. Germline V gene lookup returns CDR1 SGHKS and CDR2 YYEKEE (reference sequence). CDR3 DNA: TGTGCCAGCAGCTTGCTGCGGGGTGGTGCCAACGTCCTGACTTTC. Amino acids: CASSLLRGGANVLTF.

The gene calls are TRBV21-1 and TRBJ1-5. TRBV21-1 is labeled a pseudogene. This CDR3 contains 17 residues. CDR3 DNA sequence: TGTGCCAGCAGCAAAGGTCTTGGTCAGCTAAGCAATCAGCCCCAGCATTTT. Translated, it gives CASSKGLGQLSNQPQHF.

With regard to this clone: Additional DNA sequences in this sample encode the identical CDR3. The chain joins TRBV11-2 to TRBJ1-5; D is unclear. The germline V gene encodes CDR1 SGHAT and CDR2 FQNNGV. Between the trimmed V and J ends, which lost 3 bases and 2 bases, there was a span of 2 bases. This CDR3 contains 12 residues. CDR3 region: CASSFGNQPQHF. The CDR3 bases are TGTGCCAGCAGCTTTGGCAATCAGCCCCAGCATTTT.

This chain joins TRBV5-1 and TRBJ2-3, with TRBD2 identical over 9 bases. The V segment lost 5 bases and the J segment 1 base; nucleotides outside the gene matches: 5. Germline CDR1 is SGHRS and CDR2 is YFSETQ. This CDR3 has 15 residues. The DNA of the CDR3 is TGCGCCAGCAGTGATCGACTAGCGGGCACAGATACGCAGTATTTT. This sequence encodes CASSDRLAGTDTQYF.

This sequence joins TRBV19 and TRBJ2-1, with 10 bases matching TRBD2. This CDR3 is built from 17 residues. The germline CDR1 and CDR2 sequences are LNHDA and SQIVND (reference sequence). Trimming at V came to 4 bases and at J to 0 bases, leaving 6 bases not matched to a gene. In nucleotides, the CDR3 is TGTGCCAGTAGTAAATGGGGACTAGCGAGCTCCTACAATGAGCAGTTCTTC. Amino acids: CASSKWGLASSYNEQFF.

V usage is TRBV5-1 and J usage is TRBJ2-3; no definite D call. Trimming left V 4 bases short and J 6 bases short, with 12 bases between. The V gene's germline CDR1 is SGHRS and CDR2 YFSETQ. This CDR3 has 13 residues. The DNA for the CDR3 is TGCGCCAGCAGCGTTACCCGAAGGGATACGCAGTATTTT. Its translation: CASSVTRRDTQYF.

To note about this clone: Within the sample, other DNA sequences also encode this same CDR3. The chain carries TRBV7-3 and TRBJ1-2; a possible D gene is TRBD1 (6 bases). This CDR3 contains 13 residues. Per the germline V gene, CDR1 is SGHTA and CDR2 is FQGTGA. With 5 bases removed from V and 6 bases from J, the gap between germline ends came to 13 bases. The CDR3 nucleotides read TGTGCCAGCAGCCCACAGGGAGGGGATGGCTACACCTTC. Its protein is CASSPQGGDGYTF.

The chain uses TRBV6-1 and TRBJ2-5; D not resolved. Trimming stripped 0 bases from V and 5 bases from J, with 13 bases between. Germline CDR1 and CDR2: MNHNS and SASEGT. CDR3 length: 15 residues. In DNA, the CDR3 is TGTGCCAGCAGTGAAGCTTTCGGCTCGTGGGAGACCCAGTACTTC. Residues: CASSEAFGSWETQYF.

V usage is TRBV6-5 and J usage is TRBJ2-1, with D unclear. CDR1 and CDR2 from the germline V gene are MNHEY and SVGAGI. The CDR3 runs to 16 residues. V shed 4 bases and J shed 0 bases, with 13 bases lying between them. CDR3 DNA sequence: TGTGCCAGCAGTTCCACCGGGCCTCGCTCCTACAATGAGCAGTTCTTC. Translating gives CASSSTGPRSYNEQFF.

The chain combines TRBV7-6 with TRBJ2-1; TRBD1 aligns across 9 bases. Germline trimming cut 5 bases from V and 7 bases from J; bases unmatched to any gene: 9. The CDR3 totals 15 residues. The germline CDR1 and CDR2 sequences are SGHVS and FNYEAQ. DNA of the CDR3: TGTGCCAGCAGCCGTGGGACAGGGATAAGGAATGAGCAGTTCTTC. As protein: CASSRGTGIRNEQFF.

V and J are TRBV30 and TRBJ1-5, with D possibly being TRBD1 (5 bases). Germline V gives CDR1 GTSNPN, CDR2 SVGIG (reference sequence). Trimming took off 0 bases at V and 3 bases at J, with 12 bases between the two ends. The CDR3 extends over 15 amino acids. CDR3 amino acids: CAWSVSGRVNQPQHF. The CDR3, as DNA: TGTGCCTGGAGTGTAAGTGGCAGGGTCAATCAGCCCCAGCATTTT.

The chain is built from TRBV19 and TRBJ2-5, with TRBD2 matching over 11 bases. J was trimmed by 3 bases and V by 5 bases; bases with no gene match: 2. Per germline, CDR1 LNHDA and CDR2 SQIVND (reference sequence). There are 14 residues in the CDR3. CDR3 coding DNA: TGTGCCAGTAGTGCGGGACTAGCGGAAGAGACCCAGTACTTC. This gives the protein CASSAGLAEETQYF.

This clone showed up just once. Within the sample, other DNA sequences also encode this same CDR3. This chain joins TRBV28 and TRBJ1-5, with TRBD1 matching over 8 bases. The junction had 3 bases not matched to a gene; V was cut back by 3 bases and J by 2 bases. The CDR3 consists of 15 residues. Germline V lookup: CDR1 MDHEN, CDR2 SYDVKM. DNA of the CDR3: TGTGCCAGCAGTTTGACAGGGGTAGGCAATCAGCCCCAGCATTTT. It specifies CASSLTGVGNQPQHF.

This chain connects TRBV2 to TRBJ1-5, with D unresolved. Germline CDR1 is SNHLY and CDR2 is FYNNEI. Trimming took off 6 bases at V and 4 bases at J, with 16 bases between the two ends. CDR3 length: 15 residues. The CDR3 DNA follows: TGTGCCAGCAGAGGGCCCCGACACCTTAATCAGCCCCAGCATTTT. Translation: CASRGPRHLNQPQHF.

The chain combines TRBV19 with TRBJ1-1, with TRBD1 matching over 7 bases. The germline CDR1 and CDR2 sequences are LNHDA and SQIVND (reference sequence). The CDR3 loop spans 15 amino acids. The J segment lost 5 bases and the V segment lost 7 bases, leaving 13 bases of the junction unmatched. The CDR3 sequence: CASNEGAIYLTEAFF. CDR3 DNA: TGTGCCAGTAACGAGGGGGCGATTTACTTGACTGAAGCTTTCTTT.

The genes are TRBV7-2 and TRBJ1-5; D is uncertain. V gave up 1 base and J gave up 6 bases, with 7 bases separating them. The germline CDR1 and CDR2 sequences are SGHTA and FQGNSA. The CDR3 runs 13 residues. CDR3 bases: TGTGCCAGCAGCTTAGAAGAGGTTCAGCCCCAGCATTTT. This translates into CASSLEEVQPQHF.

CDR3 amino acids: CASSPRGGGEKLFF. The CDR3 nucleotides read TGTGCCAGCAGCCCGAGGGGGGGAGGTGAAAAACTGTTTTTT. This chain joins TRBV28 and TRBJ1-4; D is possibly TRBD1 (6 bases). The V and J ends lost 6 bases and 7 bases respectively, with 15 bases between them. CDR3 length equals 14 residues. Germline CDR1 MDHEN, CDR2 SYDVKM. Full variable domain (remainder filled in from reference TRBV28 and TRBJ1-4): DVKVTQSSRYLVKRTGEKVFLECVQDMDHENMFWYRQDPGLGLRLIYFSYDVKMKEKGDIPEGYSVSREKKERFSLILESASTNQTSMYLCASSPRGGGEKLFFGSGTQLSVL.

Remarks on this clone: At the DNA level, this CDR3 is encoded by other sequences in the same sample as well. This chain links TRBV7-2 with TRBJ2-3, with D hard to call. Germline CDR1 is SGHTA and CDR2 is FQGNSA. With 0 bases removed from V and 0 bases from J, the gap between germline ends came to 7 bases. This CDR3 contains 15 residues. As DNA, the CDR3 is TGTGCCAGCAGCTTAGCTGCGGCCAGCACAGATACGCAGTATTTT. Protein sequence: CASSLAAASTDTQYF. Looking up the rest from reference TRBV7-2 and TRBJ2-3 gives the full variable domain: GAGVSQSPSNKVTEKGKDVELRCDPISGHTALYWYRQSLGQGLEFLIYFQGNSAPDKSGLPSDRFSAERTGGSVSTLTIQRTQQEDSAVYLCASSLAAASTDTQYFGPGTRLTVL.

This rearrangement joins TRBV6-6 to TRBJ1-2, with D uncertain. The ends were cut back, 11 bases at V and 5 bases at J, with 18 bases in the middle. This CDR3 comprises 13 residues. The germline V gene has CDR1 MNHNY and CDR2 SVGAGI (reference sequence). The DNA of the CDR3 is TGTGCCTGCACCCCAGTGACCTCATATGGCTACACCTTC. Residues: CACTPVTSYGYTF.

The chain couples TRBV19 to TRBJ2-3; no reliable D call. CDR1 and CDR2 from the germline V gene are LNHDA and SQIVND (reference sequence). This CDR3 comprises 13 residues. Trimming pared 6 bases from V and 2 bases from J, leaving 9 bases between. The CDR3 protein is CASRLLPTDTQYF. CDR3 nucleotides: TGTGCCAGTAGGTTACTTCCCACAGATACGCAGTATTTT.

V gene TRBV6-1 combines with J gene TRBJ2-5; D gene uncertain. CDR1 and CDR2 from the germline V gene are MNHNS and SASEGT. The CDR3 spans 14 residues. Trimming removed 1 base at V and 2 bases at J, with 8 bases between. The CDR3 DNA is TGTGCCAGCAGTGAAGGCCAATTACAAGAGACCCAGTACTTC. Translation: CASSEGQLQETQYF.

This clone was found once. V and J are TRBV4-1 and TRBJ2-1; TRBD2 agrees at 8 bases. The CDR3 runs to 16 residues. From germline, CDR1 is MGHRA and CDR2 YSYEKL. With V trimmed by 1 base and J by 8 bases, 10 bases remained unmatched. DNA of the CDR3: TGCGCCAGCAGCCAAGTCAGCGGGAGAAGATACGATGAGCAGTTCTTC. Translation: CASSQVSGRRYDEQFF.

The chain joins TRBV2 to TRBJ2-5, with D possibly matching TRBD2 (5 bases). Germline CDR1 is SNHLY and CDR2 is FYNNEI. The CDR3 runs 14 residues. V was shortened by 6 bases and J by 2 bases, with 13 bases between the two germline ends. The CDR3, as DNA: TGTGCCAGCAGAGGACTCCTGGCACAAGAGACCCAGTACTTC. This encodes CASRGLLAQETQYF.

V and J are TRBV28 and TRBJ2-7; tentatively, D is TRBD1 (6 bases). Per germline, CDR1 MDHEN and CDR2 SYDVKM. This CDR3 comprises 15 residues. The ends were cut back, 4 bases at V and 1 base at J, with 14 bases in the middle. The CDR3 sequence: CASSYSDRMSYEQYF. CDR3 coding DNA: TGTGCCAGCAGTTATTCAGACAGGATGTCCTACGAGCAGTACTTC.

The V gene is TRBV5-1, the J gene TRBJ2-1; TRBD1 matches at 11 bases. The CDR3 contains 14 residues. Germline CDR1 and CDR2: SGHRS and YFSETQ. Trimming removed 4 bases from V and 8 bases from J; junction bases left unmatched: 5. CDR3 sequence: CASSRRTGGYEQFF. CDR3 sequence (DNA): TGCGCCAGCAGCCGAAGGACAGGGGGCTATGAGCAGTTCTTC.

The rearrangement links TRBV28 to TRBJ2-7; maybe TRBD1 (6 bases). The CDR3 contains 15 residues. V shed 6 bases and J shed 1 base, with 16 bases lying between them. Germline V gene data show CDR1 as MDHEN and CDR2 as SYDVKM. The CDR3 bases are TGTGCCAGCAGCTCAGCTGGGGGCGGATCCTACGAGCAGTACTTC. It specifies CASSSAGGGSYEQYF.

The V and J genes are TRBV5-1 and TRBJ2-5; 7 bases agree with TRBD2. V was clipped by 1 base and J by 3 bases; unmatched bases: 6. Germline CDR1 is SGHRS and CDR2 is YFSETQ. The CDR3 extends over 15 amino acids. The CDR3 DNA is TGCGCCAGCAGCTTGTTGGTAGGGAGGGAAGAGACCCAGTACTTC. It codes for CASSLLVGREETQYF.

The chain employs TRBV4-1 and TRBJ2-2; D possibly uses TRBD1 or TRBD2 (5 bases each). Trimming stripped 7 bases from V and 8 bases from J, with 14 bases between. The CDR3 spans 13 residues. The germline CDR1 and CDR2 sequences are MGHRA and YSYEKL. The CDR3 coding sequence is TGCGCCAGCATCGGGACGGGGACGGGGGAGCTGTTTTTT. Translating it yields CASIGTGTGELFF.

This rearrangement joins TRBV4-2 to TRBJ2-7; weak D call: TRBD1 (6 bases). This CDR3 spans 16 amino acids. Germline loops: CDR1 LGHNA, CDR2 YNFKEQ. V was shortened by 0 bases and J by 7 bases, with 19 bases between the two germline ends. CDR3 region: CASSQDPGRLGAEQYF. The CDR3 nucleotides read TGTGCCAGCAGCCAAGATCCGGGACGCTTGGGGGCAGAGCAGTACTTC.